The rows below give T cell receptor beta chains drawn from one sample of a study of T cell repertoires in cytomegalovirus infection. Their antigens are not known. TCRdb reanalysed the reads using MiXCR and keeps one entry per CDR3 protein. The table shows some 200,000 distinct CDR3 sequences, with around 35% occurring only once. Sequenced here: CD8+ T cells from cultured PBMCs, sampled from culture after CMV antigen stimulation. These receptors were taken from a human donor in good health (CMV status not recorded). Some clones in this sample may be carry-over from other donors' samples. Both conserved end residues are part of each CDR3. D genes are given only for firm matches. Clone size appears in some rows only: once, few, many, or a class for an expanded clone.

v_gene	d_gene	j_gene	abundance	CDR3nt	CDR3aa
TRBV12-3/TRBV12-4	TRBD2	TRBJ2-3	-	TGTGCCAGCAGTTCCCGACTAGCGGGAAGCACAGATACGCAGTATTTT	CASSSRLAGSTDTQYF
TRBV6-1	TRBD1	TRBJ1-4	-	TGTGCCAGCAGTGGACGGACAGGGTGGGATGAAAAACTGTTTTTT	CASSGRTGWDEKLFF
TRBV7-9	-	TRBJ1-1	-	TGTGCCAGCAGCTCGACGGAACAGAACACTGAAGCTTTCTTT	CASSSTEQNTEAFF
TRBV7-2	-	TRBJ1-1	-	TGTGCCAGCAGCTTCGGGGGGGCCACTGAAGCTTTCTTT	CASSFGGATEAFF
TRBV5-6	-	TRBJ2-3	few	TGTGCCAGCAGCTTGGACGGGTCACCTAGCACAGATACGCAGTATTTT	CASSLDGSPSTDTQYF
TRBV20-1	-	TRBJ2-1	-	TGCAGTGCTAGAGACCACTACAATGAGCAGTTCTTC	CSARDHYNEQFF
TRBV27	-	TRBJ1-2	-	TGTGCCAGCAGTTTATCGGCGGGGGCCCCCTATGGCTACACCTTC	CASSLSAGAPYGYTF
TRBV6-6	TRBD1	TRBJ2-5	-	TGTGCCAGCAGCTTGACAGGGTCGTCAGGAGAGACCCAGTACTTC	CASSLTGSSGETQYF
TRBV27	-	TRBJ1-2	few	TGTGCCAGCAGTTTGGTGGGGGCAGGCTATGGCTACACCTTC	CASSLVGAGYGYTF
TRBV20-1	TRBD2	TRBJ2-7	once	TGCAGTGCAAAAGAGGGGACTAGCGGGCGTTACGAGCAGTACTTC	CSAKEGTSGRYEQYF
TRBV28	TRBD1	TRBJ1-2	-	TGTGCCAGCAGGAGCAGGGGGGTGGAAGGCTACACCTTC	CASRSRGVEGYTF
TRBV2	TRBD2	TRBJ2-2	-	TGTGCCAGCAGTGATTCCGCTAGCGGTGCGAACACCGGGGAGCTGTTTTTT	CASSDSASGANTGELFF
TRBV2	TRBD2	TRBJ2-1	-	TGTGCCAGCAGGATATTTAGCGGGAGCTCCTACAATGAGCAGTTCTTC	CASRIFSGSSYNEQFF
TRBV10-3	TRBD1	TRBJ1-6	-	TGTGCCATCAGCTTGAGGGGGCTGGATAATTCACCCCTCCACTTT	CAISLRGLDNSPLHF
TRBV12-3/TRBV12-4	TRBD1	TRBJ2-7	few	TGTGCCAGCAGCGCCGGGACAGCCTACGAGCAGTACTTC	CASSAGTAYEQYF
TRBV14	-	TRBJ2-7	-	TGTGCCAGCAGTCCAGCGGGGACAGCCAACTACGAGCAGTACTTC	CASSPAGTANYEQYF
TRBV7-3	TRBD1	TRBJ2-1	few	TGTGCCAGCAGCTCCCCCGCGGCGGGACAGGGGGGGAATGAGCAGTTCTTC	CASSSPAAGQGGNEQFF
TRBV7-9	-	TRBJ2-7	-	TGTGCCAGCAGCCCCTCAAGGGGACCCCGGGCCTACGAGCAGTACTTC	CASSPSRGPRAYEQYF
TRBV11-1	-	TRBJ2-6	-	TGTGCCAGCAGCCCAACGTGGGGCTCTGGGGCCAACGTCCTGACTTTC	CASSPTWGSGANVLTF
TRBV11-2	-	TRBJ2-1	-	TGTGCCAGCAGCTTAGCGGCGGCCAGCTCCTACAATGAGCAGTTCTTC	CASSLAAASSYNEQFF
TRBV5-1	-	TRBJ2-7	-	TGCGCCAGCAGCTTAAACCACGAGCAGTACTTC	CASSLNHEQYF
TRBV7-2	-	TRBJ2-7	-	TGTGCCAGCAGCTTTTCGGCGGTAGTATCAAGCTCCTACGAGCAGTACTTC	CASSFSAVVSSSYEQYF
TRBV11-3	-	TRBJ2-2	few	TGTGCCAGCAGCGGTGGGCGTCAGAACACCGGGGAGCTGTTTTTT	CASSGGRQNTGELFF
TRBV7-6	-	TRBJ2-1	few	TGTGCCAGCGGACCCCCTCAGGGGTCCTACAATGAGCAGTTCTTC	CASGPPQGSYNEQFF
TRBV7-3	-	TRBJ2-3	-	TGTGCCAGCAGCCTGACTGGGGGGTCAGATACGCAGTATTTT	CASSLTGGSDTQYF
TRBV7-2	-	TRBJ2-4	many	TGTGCCAGCAGCTTAGCCGACAGAGTGTTAAAAGCCAAAAACATTCAGTACTTC	CASSLADRVLKAKNIQYF
TRBV6-1	TRBD2	TRBJ2-7	-	TGTGCCAGCAGTTTCGCGCGGGAGCCGACCTACGAGCAGTACTTC	CASSFAREPTYEQYF
TRBV10-3	TRBD2	TRBJ2-7	-	TGTACCATCAGTGGATTTTTAGCGGGGAGAGTGAACGAGCAGTACTTC	CTISGFLAGRVNEQYF
TRBV27	-	TRBJ1-2	-	TGTGCCAGCAGTCTCTCAAGGGGTTGGGCGGGGAATGGCTACACCTTC	CASSLSRGWAGNGYTF
TRBV5-6	-	TRBJ1-2	few	TGTGCCAGCAGCTTGGAGGAGGGCCGCTATGGCTACACCTTC	CASSLEEGRYGYTF
TRBV7-2	-	TRBJ1-5	few	TGTGCCAGCAGCTTAACACCACAGGTACATAGCAATCAGCCCCAGCATTTT	CASSLTPQVHSNQPQHF
TRBV12-3/TRBV12-4	TRBD2	TRBJ2-7	-	TGTGCCAGCAGTGCCCCGACTAGCGGGTTCTACGAGCAGTACTTC	CASSAPTSGFYEQYF
TRBV7-3	-	TRBJ2-4	-	TGTGCCAGCAGCCCTCTCGGGGGAGTTAACATTCAGTACTTC	CASSPLGGVNIQYF
TRBV7-9	-	TRBJ1-2	few	TGTGCCAGCAGCTTAGTCGCCAGGGTACGCTACACCTTC	CASSLVARVRYTF
TRBV7-9	-	TRBJ2-5	few	TGTGCCAGCAGCCCTCGGGCTCCCCAAGAGACCCAGTACTTC	CASSPRAPQETQYF
TRBV7-2	-	TRBJ1-5	-	TGTGCCAGCAGCGGTATAGGGGATTATCAGCCCCAGCATTTT	CASSGIGDYQPQHF
TRBV18	TRBD2	TRBJ2-5	-	TGTGCCAGCTCACCATTGGGGGGGGAAGAGACCCAGTACTTC	CASSPLGGEETQYF
TRBV29-1	TRBD1	TRBJ2-4	-	TGCAGCGTTGAAGATGGGACAGTCCCCATTCAGTACTTC	CSVEDGTVPIQYF
TRBV4-2	TRBD2	TRBJ2-1	few	TGTGCCAGCAGCCCCCCGGGGACTAGCGGGAATGAGCAGTTCTTC	CASSPPGTSGNEQFF
TRBV7-3	-	TRBJ2-5	-	TGTGCCAGCAGCCCCCAAGGGCCGCAGACCCAGTACTTC	CASSPQGPQTQYF
TRBV7-2	TRBD1	TRBJ2-7	-	TGTGCCAGCAGCTTAAGGGGACAGGCAACCTTATACGAGCAGTACTTC	CASSLRGQATLYEQYF
TRBV27	TRBD2	TRBJ2-7	few	TGTGCCAGCAGTTTATCTGGACTAGCGGGGGCCTATTCCTACGAGCAGTACTTC	CASSLSGLAGAYSYEQYF
TRBV30	-	TRBJ1-2	few	TGTGCCTGGAGGCCCGCGGGCGGAACTACCCTGTCCCCACAGGGCTACACCTTC	CAWRPAGGTTLSPQGYTF
TRBV20-1	-	TRBJ1-4	few	TGCAGTGCTAGAGGCACGGAGAATGAAAAACTGTTTTTT	CSARGTENEKLFF
TRBV10-3	TRBD2	TRBJ2-4	-	TGTGCCATCAGTGATGGCGGGAGGGCGGGCAAAAACATTCAGTACTTC	CAISDGGRAGKNIQYF
TRBV5-6	-	TRBJ1-2	few	TGTGCCAGCAGCTTGGACGGGGCCGACTATGGCTACACCTTC	CASSLDGADYGYTF
TRBV27	TRBD1	TRBJ2-3	-	TGTGCCAGCAGCGGGACAGCCCCAGATACGCAGTATTTT	CASSGTAPDTQYF
TRBV6-6	-	TRBJ2-2	-	TGTGCCAGCAGTTCGACCGGGGTTTACACCGGGGAGCTGTTTTTT	CASSSTGVYTGELFF
TRBV12-3/TRBV12-4	TRBD1	TRBJ1-2	-	TGTGCCAGCAGTGGCTTCCTAGGACAGGGGTTCGGCTACACCTTC	CASSGFLGQGFGYTF
TRBV5-1	-	TRBJ2-1	-	TGCGCCAGCAGCTCCTCTCCTCTAGCGCAATACAATGAGCAGTTCTTC	CASSSSPLAQYNEQFF
TRBV19	-	TRBJ1-2	-	TGTGCCAGTAGTATTGAGAGGGTGGACTATGGCTACACCTTC	CASSIERVDYGYTF
TRBV7-9	TRBD2	TRBJ2-1	few	TGTGCCAGCAGCTCGGGACTAGCGGGGGGTCTACAGTTCTTC	CASSSGLAGGLQFF
TRBV7-8	-	TRBJ2-5	-	TGTGCCAGCAGCCCTAAGGAGGGGGGTCCAGAGACCCAGTACTTC	CASSPKEGGPETQYF
TRBV7-8	TRBD1	TRBJ2-1	few	TGTGCCAGCAGCTTGGGACAGGTAAACAATGAGCAGTTCTTC	CASSLGQVNNEQFF